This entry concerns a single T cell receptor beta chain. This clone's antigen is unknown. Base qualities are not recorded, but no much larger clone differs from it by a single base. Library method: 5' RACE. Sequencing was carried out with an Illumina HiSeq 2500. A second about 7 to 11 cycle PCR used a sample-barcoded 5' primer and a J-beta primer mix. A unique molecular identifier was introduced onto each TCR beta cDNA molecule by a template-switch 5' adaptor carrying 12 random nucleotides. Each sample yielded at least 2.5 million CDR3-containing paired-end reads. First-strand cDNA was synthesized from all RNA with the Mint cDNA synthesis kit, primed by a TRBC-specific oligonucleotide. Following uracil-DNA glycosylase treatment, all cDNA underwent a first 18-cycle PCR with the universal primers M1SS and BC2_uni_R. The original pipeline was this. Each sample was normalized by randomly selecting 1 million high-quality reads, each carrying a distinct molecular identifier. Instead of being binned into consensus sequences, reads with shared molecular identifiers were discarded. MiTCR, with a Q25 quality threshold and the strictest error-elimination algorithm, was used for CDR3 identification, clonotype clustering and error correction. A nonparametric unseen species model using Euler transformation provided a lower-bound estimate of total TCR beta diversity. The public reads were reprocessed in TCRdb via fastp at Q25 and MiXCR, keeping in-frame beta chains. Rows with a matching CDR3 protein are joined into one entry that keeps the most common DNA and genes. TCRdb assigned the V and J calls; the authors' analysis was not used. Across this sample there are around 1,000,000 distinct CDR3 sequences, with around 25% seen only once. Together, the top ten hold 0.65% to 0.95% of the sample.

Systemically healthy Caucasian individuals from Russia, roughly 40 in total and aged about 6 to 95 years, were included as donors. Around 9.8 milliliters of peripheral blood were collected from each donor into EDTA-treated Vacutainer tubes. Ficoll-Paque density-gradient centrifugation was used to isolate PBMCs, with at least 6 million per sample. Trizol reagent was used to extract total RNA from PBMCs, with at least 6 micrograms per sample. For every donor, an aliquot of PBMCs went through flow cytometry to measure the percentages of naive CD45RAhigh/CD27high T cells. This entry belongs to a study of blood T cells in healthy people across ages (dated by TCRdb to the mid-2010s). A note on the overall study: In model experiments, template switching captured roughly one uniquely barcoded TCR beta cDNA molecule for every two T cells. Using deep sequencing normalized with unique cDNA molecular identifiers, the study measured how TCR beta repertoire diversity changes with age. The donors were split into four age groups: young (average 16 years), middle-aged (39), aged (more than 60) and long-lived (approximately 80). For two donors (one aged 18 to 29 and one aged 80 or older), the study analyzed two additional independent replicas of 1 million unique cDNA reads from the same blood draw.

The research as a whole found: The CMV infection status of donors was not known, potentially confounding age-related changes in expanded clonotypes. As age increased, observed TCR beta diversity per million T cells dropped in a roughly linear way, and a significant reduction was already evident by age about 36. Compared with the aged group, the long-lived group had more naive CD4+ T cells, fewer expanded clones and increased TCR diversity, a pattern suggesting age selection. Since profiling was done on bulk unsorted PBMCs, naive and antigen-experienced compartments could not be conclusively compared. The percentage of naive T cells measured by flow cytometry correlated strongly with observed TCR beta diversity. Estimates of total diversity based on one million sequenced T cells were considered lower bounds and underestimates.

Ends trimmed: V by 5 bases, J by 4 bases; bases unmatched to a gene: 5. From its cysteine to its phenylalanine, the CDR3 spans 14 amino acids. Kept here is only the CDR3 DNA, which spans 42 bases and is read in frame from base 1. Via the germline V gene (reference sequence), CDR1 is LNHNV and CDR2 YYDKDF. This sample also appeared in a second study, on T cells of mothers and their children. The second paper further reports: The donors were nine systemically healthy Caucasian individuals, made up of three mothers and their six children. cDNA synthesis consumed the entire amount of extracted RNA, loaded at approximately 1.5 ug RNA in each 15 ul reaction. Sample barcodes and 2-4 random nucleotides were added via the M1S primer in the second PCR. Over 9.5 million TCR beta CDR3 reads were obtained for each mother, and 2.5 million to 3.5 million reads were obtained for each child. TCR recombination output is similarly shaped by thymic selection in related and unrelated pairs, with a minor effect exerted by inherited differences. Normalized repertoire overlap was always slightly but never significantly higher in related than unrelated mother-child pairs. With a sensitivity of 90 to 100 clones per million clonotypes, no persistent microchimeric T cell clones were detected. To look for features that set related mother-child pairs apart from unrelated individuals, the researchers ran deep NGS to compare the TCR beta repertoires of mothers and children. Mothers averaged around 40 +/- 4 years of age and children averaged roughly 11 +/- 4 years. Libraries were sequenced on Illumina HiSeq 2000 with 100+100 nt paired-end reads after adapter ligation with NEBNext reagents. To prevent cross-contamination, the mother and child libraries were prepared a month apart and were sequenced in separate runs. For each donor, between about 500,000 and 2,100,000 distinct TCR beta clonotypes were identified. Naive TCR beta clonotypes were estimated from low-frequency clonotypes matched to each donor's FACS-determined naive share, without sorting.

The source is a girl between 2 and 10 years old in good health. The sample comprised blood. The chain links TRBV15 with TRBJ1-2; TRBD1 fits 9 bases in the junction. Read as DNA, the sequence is TGTGCCACCAGCCCGGACAGGGGACTCTATGGCTACACCTTC. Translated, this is CATSPDRGLYGYTF.